Listed below are T cell receptor beta chains from one sample, sequenced in a study of T-cell memory formation after mild COVID-19. TCRdb analysed the 5' RACE reads with MiXCR anew, one entry per CDR3 protein. The sample records about 470,000 distinct CDR3 sequences, around 25% being singletons. Material for sequencing was PBMCs or a T cell subset sorted from them (not recorded which). Receptor source: an adult woman who had mild COVID-19 (a few samples of this study predate the infection). Cell type and time point are not known. CDR3s include the opening cysteine and the closing phenylalanine or tryptophan. D genes are given only for firm matches. Clone size is stated in some rows and not others, as once, few, many or a class when expanded.

abundance	j_gene	d_gene	v_gene	CDR3aa	CDR3nt
few	TRBJ2-7	TRBD1	TRBV7-9	CASSLQGEAYEQYF	TGTGCCAGCAGCTTACAGGGGGAAGCCTACGAGCAGTACTTC
-	TRBJ2-3	-	TRBV24-1	CATSLRGGPTDTQYF	TGTGCCACCAGTCTAAGGGGGGGACCTACAGATACGCAGTATTTT
few	TRBJ2-6	-	TRBV29-1	CSVEPGESTSGANVLTF	TGCAGCGTTGAACCAGGGGAATCGACCTCTGGGGCCAACGTCCTGACTTTC
few	TRBJ1-1	TRBD1	TRBV7-2	CASSWGTGIGTEAFF	TGTGCCAGCAGCTGGGGGACAGGGATAGGGACTGAAGCTTTCTTT
few	TRBJ1-1	TRBD1	TRBV4-2	CASSDRGISAEAFF	TGTGCCAGCAGCGACAGGGGAATAAGCGCTGAAGCTTTCTTT
-	TRBJ2-2	-	TRBV27	CASSLSGGEAVTGELFF	TGTGCCAGCAGTTTATCGGGCGGGGAGGCGGTCACCGGGGAGCTGTTTTTT
many	TRBJ2-7	TRBD2	TRBV5-1	CASSTGTSGRYEQYF	TGCGCCAGCAGCACCGGGACTAGCGGGAGATACGAGCAGTACTTC
-	TRBJ2-5	TRBD1	TRBV11-3	CASRRAGGGGETQYF	TGTGCCAGCAGGAGGGCAGGGGGCGGAGGCGAGACCCAGTACTTC
-	TRBJ2-5	TRBD2	TRBV2	CASSEPGLAHEETQYF	TGTGCCAGCAGTGAACCGGGACTAGCGCACGAAGAGACCCAGTACTTC
few	TRBJ2-3	TRBD2	TRBV20-1	CSAHTSGSAQYGADTQYF	TGCAGTGCCCACACTAGCGGGAGCGCTCAATACGGCGCAGATACGCAGTATTTT
-	TRBJ2-3	TRBD2	TRBV7-9	CASSFLAGGTDTQYF	TGTGCCAGCAGCTTTTTAGCGGGGGGCACAGATACGCAGTATTTT
-	TRBJ1-6	-	TRBV2	CASSGPQTDRSPWSPLHF	TGTGCCAGCAGCGGCCCACAGACCGACAGGTCCCCATGGTCACCCCTCCACTTT
-	TRBJ1-6	TRBD1	TRBV7-2	CASSKRTGGSPLHF	TGTGCCAGCAGCAAACGGACAGGGGGATCACCCCTCCACTTT